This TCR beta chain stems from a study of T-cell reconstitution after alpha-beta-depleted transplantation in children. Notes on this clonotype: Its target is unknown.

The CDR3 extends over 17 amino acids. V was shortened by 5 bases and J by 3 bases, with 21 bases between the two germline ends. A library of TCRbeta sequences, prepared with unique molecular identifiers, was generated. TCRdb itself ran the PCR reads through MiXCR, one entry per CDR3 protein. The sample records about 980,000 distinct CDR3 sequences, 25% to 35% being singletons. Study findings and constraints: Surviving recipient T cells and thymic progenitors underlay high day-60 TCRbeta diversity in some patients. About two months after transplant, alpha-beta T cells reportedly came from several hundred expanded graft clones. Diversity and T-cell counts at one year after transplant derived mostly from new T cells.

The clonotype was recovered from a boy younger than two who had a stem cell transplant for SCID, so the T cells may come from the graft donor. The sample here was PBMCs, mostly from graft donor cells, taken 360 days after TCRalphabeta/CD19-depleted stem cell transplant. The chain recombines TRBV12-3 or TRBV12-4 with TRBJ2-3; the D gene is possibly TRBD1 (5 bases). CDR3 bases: TGTGCCAGCAGTGCCCAACGGACACACGGACCTACAGATACGCAGTATTTT. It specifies CASSAQRTHGPTDTQYF.